This T cell receptor (beta chain) is from a study of radiotherapy plus CTLA-4 blockade in lung cancer. Study-wide background: Objective responses emerged in under 20% of patients, and about 30% attained disease control.

Per the germline V gene, CDR1 is SGHRS and CDR2 is YFSETQ. The V gene end was trimmed by 0 bases and the J gene end by 3 bases; junction bases not matched to a gene: 2. This CDR3 is 14 amino acids long. Profiling relied on immunoSEQ multiplex PCR, and the TCRdb table lists in-frame clones only, not all of them. The table shows about 70,000 clones, with 79% occurring only once. This clone was seen a single time. This chain joins TRBV5-1 and TRBJ2-5; 7 bases fit TRBD1. The TCR originated in a human donor with non-small cell lung cancer who had a complete response to radiotherapy plus ipilimumab. Source: peripheral blood, taken from a patient treated with radiotherapy plus ipilimumab. CDR3 amino acids: CASSLGDREETQYF. The CDR3 coding sequence is TGCGCCAGCAGCTTGGGTGACAGGGAAGAGACCCAGTACTTC.